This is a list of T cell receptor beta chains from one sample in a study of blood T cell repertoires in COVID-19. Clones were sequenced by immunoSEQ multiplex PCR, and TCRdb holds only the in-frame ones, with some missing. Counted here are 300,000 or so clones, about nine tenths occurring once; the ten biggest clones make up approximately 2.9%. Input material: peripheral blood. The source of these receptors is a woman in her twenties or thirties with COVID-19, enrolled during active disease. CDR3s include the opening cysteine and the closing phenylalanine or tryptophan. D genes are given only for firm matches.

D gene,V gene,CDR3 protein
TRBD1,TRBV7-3,CASSLIRDRGNEKLFF
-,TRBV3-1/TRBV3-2,CASSQEGGTEAFF
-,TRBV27,CASSLLGGRDYNEQFF
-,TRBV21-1,CASSKFGEGLIYEQYF
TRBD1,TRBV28,CASTSGQGLITTNEKLFF
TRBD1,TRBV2,CASSAQGGNQPQHF
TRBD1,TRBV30,CAWSTQGGQPQHF
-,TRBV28,CASRGDNYSNQPQHF
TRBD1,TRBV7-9,CASSPFLGQGNTEAFF
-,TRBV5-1,CASSSESQRFGAFF
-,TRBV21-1,CASSKAYWTVDQPQHF
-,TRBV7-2,CASSLFGGRDTEAFF
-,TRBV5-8,CASTWTDSYGYTF
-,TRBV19,CASNQGNHPEAFF
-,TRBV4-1,CASSQVPQGSSNTEAFF
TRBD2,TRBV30,CAWRTSGSSYNEQFF
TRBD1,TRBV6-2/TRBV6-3,CASSKPLDRGTEAFF
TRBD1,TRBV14,CASSQVGQAFTNTEAFF
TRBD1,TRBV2,CASGRDGTGAGNTGELFF
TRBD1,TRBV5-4,CASSSRTGGNTEAFF
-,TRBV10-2,CASSTETGLQGYTF
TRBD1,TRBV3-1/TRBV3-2,CASSQGQGAEKLFF
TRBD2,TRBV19,CASTYQGLAENTGELFF
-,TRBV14,CASRASYNSPLHF
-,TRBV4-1,CASSQDFGTAQYF